The sequence of this T cell receptor beta chain was determined in a study of T cell responses to AZD1222 COVID-19 vaccine (dated by TCRdb to 2020 to 2023). Regarding the research as a whole: AZD1222 recipients whose second dose came at about 4 weeks and those whose second dose came at about 12 weeks were combined into one group, since spike-specific TCR depth and breadth did not differ between the two schedules. Enrollment into the trials was organized by age into subgroups of 18-55, 56-69 and 70-plus years, and those subgroups contained 148, 28 and 57 TCR-sequenced participants, respectively. TCR sequencing covered fewer than 250 trial participants: about 210 given two doses of AZD1222 and about 26 given two doses of MenACWY control vaccine.

Interpreted using the paper, the time point label stands for: baseline before first vaccination. Vaccinee samples were obtained from the UK trials COV001 and COV002, which included a single-blind randomized controlled phase 2/3 trial of AZD1222 (ChAdOx1 nCoV-19) in healthy adults. Trial participant PBMC samples were collected at day 0 and day 28 after the second dose for TCRbeta chain sequencing. What the work shows at the level of the full study, not this receptor alone: After two AZD1222 doses, spike-specific TCR breadth and depth were significantly higher than at day 0 and than in MenACWY recipients. Epitopes outside the regions mutated in the B.1.351 and B.1.1.7 variants were reportedly recognized by nearly half of the unique spike-specific TCRs. In the small 56-69-year group, the increase in depth fell short of significance, most likely because of low power. Conclusions about previously exposed vaccinees were limited because only a handful of AZD1222 recipients were SARS-CoV-2 seropositive at baseline. Participants were mostly white British, with more females than males. The authors suggested clonal diversity may have been underestimated. Because no samples from the day 14 peak response were available, repertoires could be characterized only after the peak T cell response. CD4 TCRs associated with the vaccine covered the entire spike protein, and the dominant responses were in regions 160-218 and 743-854.

Turning to this clone: The target of this receptor is not known. Base qualities are missing; no much larger clone stands one base away.

The CDR3 regions of human TCRbeta chains were analyzed by immunosequencing. The study's processing was this. Repertoire TCRs were checked for matches against a reference library of SARS-CoV-2-specific TCRs that had been generated using the MIRA antigen-specificity platform. Breadth was defined as the fraction of unique TCRs that were SARS-CoV-2-associated, and depth was defined as the fraction of total T cells that were SARS-CoV-2-associated. Using the MIRA data, every spike-specific TCR was mapped to the spike region that the TCR reacted to and assigned to either a CD4 or a CD8 class. Log10-transformed breadth and depth values were compared by one-way ANOVA with Sidak's multiple comparisons tests. This is the immuneACCESS table as TCRdb keeps it, with only in-frame sequences that have V and J called. A part of the clones is gone; compared with another copy, unresolved V genes explain less than half, and the rest is unexplained. V, J and clone size are those of that table, while D and trimming were read from the DNA. Across this sample there are more than 150,000 clones, with around 89% seen only once. About 6% of the sample comes from the top ten.

The CDR3 runs 17 residues from the cysteine to the phenylalanine. The kept DNA is CDR3 alone, 51 bases in frame from the first base. As encoded in the germline V gene, CDR1 is SGHRS while CDR2 is YFSETQ. V was cut back by 1 base and J by 0 bases, leaving a gap of 16 bases between them. The chain employs TRBV5-1 and TRBJ1-2; the D gene assignment is ambiguous. This sample comprised peripheral blood, obtained on day 0 of AZD1222 vaccination. The clonotype comes from an adult in good health. CDR3 sequence: CASSLMSAASTNYGYTF. DNA sequence: TGCGCCAGCAGCTTGATGTCGGCGGCGTCTACTAACTATGGCTACACCTTC.